This entry is about one T cell receptor (beta chain). As yet, its antigen is unknown. Germline V gives CDR1 MNHNS, CDR2 SASEGT. The CDR3 sequence is 15 residues long. J was trimmed by 4 bases and V by 3 bases; bases with no gene match: 8. This record belongs to a study of T cell responses to AZD1222 COVID-19 vaccine. Measured with immunoSEQ multiplex PCR; TCRdb has only the in-frame clones, and not every one. The table records about 130,000 clones, 80% to 90% of them present only once. Study results and caveats: Mostly white British, mostly female donors; authors suggested clonal diversity may be underestimated.

This clonotype was sampled from an adult in good health. This rearrangement joins TRBV6-1 to TRBJ1-2; TRBD1 matches at 7 bases. The starting material was peripheral blood, obtained on day 0 of AZD1222 vaccination. CDR3 sequence: CASSENRDSVYGYTF. The CDR3 coding sequence is TGTGCCAGCAGTGAGAACCGGGACAGCGTCTATGGCTACACCTTC.